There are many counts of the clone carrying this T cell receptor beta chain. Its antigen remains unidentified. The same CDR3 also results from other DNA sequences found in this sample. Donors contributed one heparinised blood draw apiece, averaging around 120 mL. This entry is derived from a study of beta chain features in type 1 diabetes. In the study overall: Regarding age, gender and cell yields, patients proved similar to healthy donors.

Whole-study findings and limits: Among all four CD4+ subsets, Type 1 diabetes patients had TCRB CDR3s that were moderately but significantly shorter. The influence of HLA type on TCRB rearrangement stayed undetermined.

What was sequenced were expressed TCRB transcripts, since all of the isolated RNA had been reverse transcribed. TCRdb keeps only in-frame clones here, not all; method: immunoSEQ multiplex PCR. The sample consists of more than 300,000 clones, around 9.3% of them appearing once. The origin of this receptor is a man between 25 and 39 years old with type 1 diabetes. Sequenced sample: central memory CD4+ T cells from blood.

The CDR3 nucleotides read TGCGCCAGCAGCTTGGCTGGTAGCTCCTACAATGAGCAGTTCTTC. It specifies CASSLAGSSYNEQFF. V usage is TRBV5-1 and J usage is TRBJ2-1; D not resolved. Germline loops: CDR1 SGHRS, CDR2 YFSETQ. The CDR3 loop spans 15 amino acids. V lost 0 bases to trimming and J lost 0 bases, with 7 bases between them.